The T cell receptor (beta chain) under discussion was sequenced for a study of T-cell memory formation after mild COVID-19. TCRdb independently ran MiXCR on the 5' RACE reads; one entry per CDR3 protein. The sample yields 250,000 or so distinct CDR3 sequences, 8.5% to 9.5% seen once. The germline gives CDR1 SGHRS, CDR2 YFSETQ. Trimming stripped 4 bases from V and 5 bases from J, with 12 bases between. This CDR3 has 14 residues. General study points: Contracting CD4+ clones sat mainly in CM and EM; CD8+ in EMRA.

A remark on this clonotype: Its matching antigen is unknown.

The sequence was collected from a man between 18 and 29 years old who had mild COVID-19 (a few samples of this study predate the infection). Cell type and time point are not known. This chain uses TRBV5-1 with TRBJ2-2, with D tentatively TRBD1 (5 bases). The sample taken for sequencing was PBMCs or a T cell subset sorted from them (not recorded which). The CDR3 sequence is CASSPHQGTGELFF. CDR3 coding DNA: TGCGCCAGCAGCCCCCACCAGGGAACCGGGGAGCTGTTTTTT. The entire variable domain, with the rest obtained from reference TRBV5-1 and TRBJ2-2, is as follows: KAGVTQTPRYLIKTRGQQVTLSCSPISGHRSVSWYQQTPGQGLQFLFEYFSETQRNKGNFPGRFSGRQFSNSRSEMNVSTLELGDSALYLCASSPHQGTGELFFGEGSRLTVL.